One sample yielded the 12 T cell receptor beta chains listed below, sequenced in a study of radiation and T cells in renal cell carcinoma. The time point was: blood 2 weeks post-SBRT. As for treatment: 15 Gy SBRT to primary tumor, nephrectomy 4 weeks later. Using immunoSEQ multiplex PCR, the repertoire was profiled, and TCRdb retains in-frame clones only, with some absent. The repertoire holds 100,000 to 150,000 clones, around 85% seen once, with about 5.3% in the top ten. This specimen consisted of blood, obtained from a patient whose treatment included radiotherapy and nephrectomy. All receptors derive from a man aged 45-60 years with renal cell carcinoma.

The chain couples TRBV7-2 to TRBJ1-4; D may be TRBD1 (5 bases). The CDR3 contains 15 residues. Germline V CDR1 and CDR2: SGHTA, FQGNSA. The ends were cut back, 2 bases at V and 0 bases at J, with 7 bases in the middle. CDR3 DNA: TGTGCCAGCAGCTTATTGGGGGCAACTAATGAAAAACTGTTTTTT. Protein: CASSLLGATNEKLFF. The whole variable domain, filled in from reference TRBV7-2 and TRBJ1-4, reads GAGVSQSPSNKVTEKGKDVELRCDPISGHTALYWYRQSLGQGLEFLIYFQGNSAPDKSGLPSDRFSAERTGGSVSTLTIQRTQQEDSAVYLCASSLLGATNEKLFFGSGTQLSVL.

CDR3 nucleotides: TGTGCCTGGAGCAGGAATCCCTACGAGCAGTACTTC. It encodes CAWSRNPYEQYF. This chain links TRBV30 with TRBJ2-7; D remains ambiguous. The CDR3 runs 12 residues. Per the germline V gene, CDR1 is GTSNPN and CDR2 is SVGIG (reference sequence). Trimming removed 3 bases from V and 2 bases from J, with 8 bases in between.

V usage is TRBV11-2 and J usage is TRBJ1-2; 9 bases align to TRBD1. CDR1 is SGHAT and CDR2 is FQNNGV in the germline V gene. This CDR3 contains 17 residues. After removal of 1 base from V and 8 bases from J, the junction contained 14 bases not matched to a gene. The CDR3 reads CASSLGLSTGGLGGYTF. The CDR3, as DNA: TGTGCCAGCAGCTTAGGCCTCTCAACAGGGGGCCTGGGAGGCTACACCTTC.

V is TRBV30 and J is TRBJ2-5; TRBD2 might be the D (5 bases). Gene TRBJ2-7 matches the end of the DNA better, so the J call may be wrong. This CDR3 is built from 12 residues. CDR1 is GTSNPN, CDR2 SVGIG, per germline (reference sequence). CDR3: CAWSIGTYEQYF. In DNA, the CDR3 is TGTGCCTGGAGTATCGGGACCTACGAGCAGTACTTC.

The rearrangement links TRBV5-1 to TRBJ2-3, with 11 positions matching TRBD2. V lost 1 base, J lost 6 bases, and 10 bases stayed unmatched. CDR3 length equals 17 residues. Germline CDR1 is SGHRS and CDR2 is YFSETQ. The CDR3 protein is CASSLISGLAGPDTQYF. The CDR3 DNA is TGCGCCAGCAGCTTGATATCCGGACTAGCGGGCCCGGATACGCAGTATTTT. Variable domain in full (rest from reference TRBV5-1 and TRBJ2-3): KAGVTQTPRYLIKTRGQQVTLSCSPISGHRSVSWYQQTPGQGLQFLFEYFSETQRNKGNFPGRFSGRQFSNSRSEMNVSTLELGDSALYLCASSLISGLAGPDTQYFGPGTRLTVL.

With regard to this clone: Other nucleotide sequences from this sample produce the same CDR3. The chain links TRBV5-1 to TRBJ2-7, with no clear D. The V gene lost 4 bases and the J gene lost 4 bases, with 6 bases spanning the gap. Germline loops: CDR1 SGHRS, CDR2 YFSETQ. The CDR3 length is 11 residues. The CDR3, as DNA: TGCGCCAGCAGCCTAGAATACGAGCAGTACTTC. Translated, it gives CASSLEYEQYF.

This clone was seen only a few times. The chain carries TRBV5-1 and TRBJ2-3; D is uncertain. Germline V gene data show CDR1 as SGHRS and CDR2 as YFSETQ. This CDR3 contains 13 residues. V lost 5 bases to trimming and J lost 0 bases, with 7 bases between them. In nucleotides, the CDR3 is TGCGCCAGCAGGGACGGTAGCACAGATACGCAGTATTTT. As protein: CASRDGSTDTQYF.

The chain employs TRBV4-1 and TRBJ2-6; D is unclear. The CDR3 spans 17 residues. V lost 0 bases to trimming and J lost 0 bases, with 9 bases between them. Looked up from germline, CDR1 is MGHRA and CDR2 is YSYEKL. CDR3 loop: CASSQERRPSGANVLTF. In DNA, the CDR3 is TGCGCCAGCAGCCAAGAGCGAAGACCCTCTGGGGCCAACGTCCTGACTTTC.

The chain carries TRBV28 and TRBJ1-1; tentative D call: TRBD1 (5 bases). The CDR3 spans 15 residues. CDR1 and CDR2 from the germline V gene are MDHEN and SYDVKM. V lost 4 bases to trimming and J lost 3 bases, with 15 bases between them. The CDR3 sequence is CASSSIGLGDTEAFF. The CDR3 DNA reads TGTGCCAGCAGTTCTATCGGGTTAGGGGACACTGAAGCTTTCTTT.

The CDR3 spells CASSFTGGRDNEQFF. CDR3 bases: TGCGCCAGCAGCTTTACAGGGGGTAGGGACAATGAGCAGTTCTTC. The chain joins TRBV5-1 to TRBJ2-1, with TRBD1 identical over 8 bases. Germline lookup yields CDR1 SGHRS and CDR2 YFSETQ. The CDR3 is made up of 15 amino acids. V lost 2 bases and J lost 5; bases outside the gene matches: 6.

This chain connects TRBV9 to TRBJ2-7, with 7 bases that match TRBD2. The CDR3 consists of 14 residues. The germline gives CDR1 SGDLS, CDR2 YYNGEE. V was clipped by 3 bases and J by 0 bases; unmatched bases: 3. This CDR3 reads CASSGAGTSYEQYF. In nucleotides, the CDR3 is TGTGCCAGCAGCGGAGCGGGAACCTCCTACGAGCAGTACTTC.

CDR3 nucleotide sequence: TGTGCCAGCAGGGCGACCGAGTCTGACTATGGCTACACCTTC. Translated, it gives CASRATESDYGYTF. The rearrangement links TRBV2 to TRBJ1-2; D unclear. CDR1 is SNHLY, CDR2 FYNNEI, per germline. The ends were cut back, 6 bases at V and 3 bases at J, with 14 bases in the middle. CDR3 length: 14 amino acids. The full variable domain, completed using reference TRBV2 and TRBJ1-2, is EPEVTQTPSHQVTQMGQEVILRCVPISNHLYFYWYRQILGQKVEFLVSFYNNEISEKSEIFDDQFSVERPDGSNFTLKIRSTKLEDSAMYFCASRATESDYGYTFGSGTRLTVV.